This entry lists 31 T cell receptor beta chains sequenced from one sample in a study of T cells in narcolepsy. Method: immunoSEQ multiplex PCR; TCRdb's copy keeps in-frame clones and lacks some. Among about 32,000 clones listed, 75% to 85% were seen once. Sample: CD45RA- memory CD4+ T cells from PBMCs. The receptors here all came from a human donor with narcolepsy.

The genes are TRBV6-5 and TRBJ1-1, with 7 bases fitting TRBD1. Germline CDR1 is MNHEY and CDR2 is SVGAGI. CDR3 size: 12 residues. The V segment lost 5 bases and the J segment 5 bases; nucleotides outside the gene matches: 2. The CDR3 spells CASSSRGTEAFF. CDR3 coding DNA: TGTGCCAGCAGTAGCAGGGGGACTGAAGCTTTCTTT.

This clone was seen a handful of times. V is TRBV4-3 and J is TRBJ1-3, with TRBD1 matching over 7 bases. Germline V gene lookup returns CDR1 LGHNA and CDR2 YSLEER. J lost 3 bases, V lost 0 bases, and 5 bases had no gene match. The CDR3 is made up of 16 amino acids. CDR3: CASSQESGQHGNTIYF. CDR3 nucleotide sequence: TGCGCCAGCAGCCAAGAGTCGGGACAGCATGGAAACACCATATATTTT.

The CDR3 nucleotides read TGTGCCAGCAGCCCCTGGGGAAGCACTGAAGCTTTCTTT. Protein product: CASSPWGSTEAFF. The chain links TRBV5-8 to TRBJ1-1; D ambiguous. V lost 4 bases, J lost 4 bases, and 11 bases lay in between. The CDR3 runs 13 residues. From germline, CDR1 is SGHTS and CDR2 YDEGEE.

The rearrangement links TRBV4-2 to TRBJ2-1, with D tentatively TRBD2 (5 bases). The germline V gene has CDR1 LGHNA and CDR2 YNFKEQ. The CDR3 is 13 amino acids. Trimming removed 1 base at V and 10 bases at J, with 11 bases between. The CDR3 region is CASSQAPRGEQFF. CDR3 coding DNA: TGTGCCAGCAGCCAAGCCCCTAGAGGGGAGCAGTTCTTC.

The CDR3 DNA follows: TGTGCCAGCAGCTTGGTGGGAGGGAGCACAGATACGCAGTATTTT. As protein: CASSLVGGSTDTQYF. The rearrangement links TRBV5-8 to TRBJ2-3; the match to TRBD2 covers 7 bases. Trimming at V came to 0 bases and at J to 0 bases, leaving 1 base not matched to a gene. CDR3 length: 15 amino acids. CDR1 and CDR2 (germline): SGHTS, YDEGEE.

The rearrangement joins TRBV13 to TRBJ2-5; D gene unclear. This CDR3 spans 15 amino acids. CDR1 and CDR2 (germline): PRHDT, FYEKMQ (reference sequence). Trimming took off 0 bases at V and 2 bases at J, with 10 bases between the two ends. The CDR3 sequence is CASSLGTAQQETQYF. For the CDR3, the DNA is TGTGCCAGCAGCTTAGGGACCGCTCAACAAGAGACCCAGTACTTC. The full variable domain, in which reference TRBV13 and TRBJ2-5 provide the parts outside the CDR3, is AAGVIQSPRHLIKEKRETATLKCYPIPRHDTVYWYQQGPGQDPQFLISFYEKMQSDKGSIPDRFSAQQFSDYHSELNMSSLELGDSALYFCASSLGTAQQETQYFGPGTRLLVL.

V usage is TRBV7-8 and J usage is TRBJ2-2; no reliable D call. The CDR3 covers 16 residues. Germline lookup yields CDR1 SGHVS and CDR2 FQNEAQ. The V and J ends lost 0 bases and 1 base respectively, with 9 bases between them. The CDR3 DNA is TGTGCCAGCAGCTTAGCGGTACAAAGGAACACCGGGGAGCTGTTTTTT. As protein: CASSLAVQRNTGELFF.

V and J are TRBV11-2 and TRBJ2-7; 8 bases fit TRBD1. The germline V gene encodes CDR1 SGHAT and CDR2 FQNNGV. The CDR3 has 14 residues. The junction had 7 bases not matched to a gene; V was cut back by 0 bases and J by 9 bases. In DNA, the CDR3 is TGTGCCAGCAGCTTAGAACCTGGGACAGGCGGGCAGTACTTC. It specifies CASSLEPGTGGQYF.

The rearrangement links TRBV7-2 to TRBJ2-3, with D perhaps assigned TRBD1 or TRBD2 (5 bases each). The germline gives CDR1 SGHTA, CDR2 FQGNSA. Trimming cost V 4 bases and J 3 bases, with 11 bases left between them. CDR3 size: 14 residues. CDR3 in amino acids: CASSSEGLTDTQYF. The CDR3 region has the DNA TGTGCCAGCAGCTCCGAGGGGCTGACAGATACGCAGTATTTT.

The rearrangement uses TRBV6-5 and TRBJ1-1; D is possibly TRBD1 (6 bases). In germline, CDR1 is MNHEY, CDR2 SVGAGI. This CDR3 is built from 14 residues. The V end was cut by 6 bases, the J end by 0 bases, with 11 bases between. As DNA, the CDR3 is TGTGCCAGCAGATCCAGGGGAGTGAACACTGAAGCTTTCTTT. Protein: CASRSRGVNTEAFF.

CDR3 sequence: CASSLVGLQGRGYTF. The CDR3, as DNA: TGTGCCAGCAGCTTAGTAGGGTTACAGGGTAGGGGCTACACCTTC. The chain employs TRBV11-2 and TRBJ1-2, with D possibly being TRBD1 (6 bases). The germline V and J ends were trimmed by 1 base and 8 bases, with 17 bases remaining between them. The CDR3 totals 15 residues. CDR1 is SGHAT and CDR2 is FQNNGV in the germline V gene.

The chain employs TRBV6-1 and TRBJ2-7, with D perhaps matching TRBD2 (6 bases). The V gene lost 1 base and the J gene lost 2 bases, with 15 bases spanning the gap. The CDR3 covers 16 residues. CDR1 and CDR2 (germline): MNHNS, SASEGT. The CDR3 DNA is TGTGCCAGCAGTGAAGGTGGGGGGAGTCATACCTACGAGCAGTACTTC. It yields the protein CASSEGGGSHTYEQYF.

The V call is TRBV6-1, the J call TRBJ2-1, with 8 bases matching TRBD2. The CDR3 is 14 amino acids. The germline CDR1 and CDR2 sequences are MNHNS and SASEGT. V lost 7 bases and J lost 4; bases outside the gene matches: 6. DNA of the CDR3: TGTGCCAGCATGGCGGGAGGCCGGTACAATGAGCAGTTCTTC. It encodes CASMAGGRYNEQFF.

V usage is TRBV27 and J usage is TRBJ2-1; 10 bases are a match to TRBD1. V lost 3 bases, J lost 15 bases, and 17 bases stayed unmatched. CDR1 and CDR2 (germline): MNHEY, SMNVEV (reference sequence). The CDR3 covers 16 residues. As DNA, the CDR3 is TGTGCCAGCAGTTTTCACCGGGACAGGGGCCAGACGGGCCGGTTCTTC. The encoded protein is CASSFHRDRGQTGRFF.

The chain recombines TRBV19 with TRBJ2-1, with D tentatively TRBD2 (6 bases). V was clipped by 5 bases and J by 0 bases, with 14 bases between them. The CDR3 loop spans 16 amino acids. Looked up from germline, CDR1 is LNHDA and CDR2 is SQIVND (reference sequence). CDR3 in amino acids: CASSAGGQSSYNEQFF. CDR3 coding DNA: TGTGCCAGTAGTGCCGGGGGTCAGAGCTCCTACAATGAGCAGTTCTTC.

J is TRBJ2-5 and V is TRBV30, with 9 nucleotides matching TRBD1. The V gene end was trimmed by 3 bases and the J gene end by 5 bases; junction bases not matched to a gene: 7. CDR1 and CDR2 (germline): GTSNPN, SVGIG (reference sequence). The CDR3 runs 14 residues. This CDR3 reads CAWSPGQGLETQYF. CDR3 bases: TGTGCCTGGAGCCCGGGACAGGGTTTGGAGACCCAGTACTTC.

Comments on this clone: Other nucleotide sequences in the sample specify the same CDR3. Here the CDR3 reads CANKRADTEAFF. The DNA for the CDR3 is TGTGCCAACAAAAGGGCCGACACTGAAGCTTTCTTT. The chain couples TRBV7-9 to TRBJ1-1; D remains ambiguous. The germline CDR1 and CDR2 sequences are SEHNR and FQNEAQ (reference sequence). V lost 10 bases and J 3 bases, leaving 12 bases between the germline ends. The CDR3 consists of 12 residues.

The chain joins TRBV27 to TRBJ2-3; TRBD2 aligns across 7 bases. Germline-derived CDR1 and CDR2 are MNHEY and SMNVEV (reference sequence). CDR3 length equals 17 residues. The J segment lost 4 bases and the V segment lost 3 bases, leaving 13 bases of the junction unmatched. The CDR3 here is CASSFVGGRLNSDTQYF. The CDR3 DNA follows: TGTGCCAGCAGTTTCGTCGGGGGGAGACTCAATTCAGATACGCAGTATTTT.

The rearrangement links TRBV30 to TRBJ2-2; D gene uncertain. Germline CDR1 is GTSNPN and CDR2 is SVGIG (reference sequence). V was cut by 0 bases and J by 7 bases, with 6 bases left in between. The CDR3 runs 12 residues. The CDR3, as DNA: TGTGCCTGGAGTGTGCATGGCGGGGAGCTGTTTTTT. Its protein product is CAWSVHGGELFF.

V usage is TRBV15 and J usage is TRBJ2-7; D might be TRBD2 (6 bases). Trimming stripped 4 bases from V and 2 bases from J, with 9 bases between. This CDR3 has 13 residues. The germline gives CDR1 LNHNV, CDR2 YYDKDF (reference sequence). The CDR3 region is CATSIPGAYEQYF. Written as DNA, the CDR3 is TGTGCCACCAGCATTCCGGGGGCCTACGAGCAGTACTTC.

The CDR3 DNA is TGTGCCAGTAGTCGGCAGAAGGGGACAGATACGCAGTATTTT. It is translated as CASSRQKGTDTQYF. The rearrangement links TRBV19 to TRBJ2-3; a weak D match, TRBD1 (5 bases). Germline V gene sequence: CDR1 LNHDA, CDR2 SQIVND (reference sequence). V lost 5 bases and J lost 3, with 12 bases in between. The CDR3 is made up of 14 amino acids.

This clone was seen only once. The V and J genes are TRBV7-8 and TRBJ2-7; the match to TRBD1 covers 7 bases. J lost 3 bases, V lost 1 base, and 3 bases had no gene match. Germline CDR1 is SGHVS and CDR2 is FQNEAQ. The CDR3 runs to 14 residues. This CDR3 reads CASSLETGVYEQYF. In nucleotides, the CDR3 is TGTGCCAGCAGCTTAGAAACAGGGGTCTACGAGCAGTACTTC.

The J gene is TRBJ2-1, the V gene TRBV4-3; D is uncertain. CDR3 length: 14 amino acids. Germline CDR1 and CDR2: LGHNA and YSLEER. The V end was cut by 0 bases, the J end by 12 bases, with 15 bases between. For the CDR3, the DNA is TGCGCCAGCAGCCAAGAGTTCAGACAAGTGGTGCAGTTCTTC. This codes for CASSQEFRQVVQFF.

V and J are TRBV4-2 and TRBJ2-6; D remains ambiguous. The CDR3 extends over 15 amino acids. V lost 4 bases, J lost 1 base, and 8 bases lay in between. Germline assignment: CDR1 LGHNA and CDR2 YNFKEQ. The DNA of the CDR3 is TGTGCCAGCAGCCCTCAAGGTTCTGGGGCCAACGTCCTGACTTTC. Protein: CASSPQGSGANVLTF.

The chain uses TRBV11-3 and TRBJ2-1; D gene unclear. Germline V lookup: CDR1 SGHNT, CDR2 YENEEA. V lost 2 bases and J 8 bases, leaving 10 bases between the germline ends. The CDR3 runs 13 residues. The CDR3 spells CASSLNPRDEQFF. CDR3 DNA sequence: TGTGCCAGCAGCTTAAACCCTCGTGATGAGCAGTTCTTC.

This clone is a singleton in its sample. The chain joins TRBV20-1 to TRBJ2-7; D gene ambiguous. CDR1 is DFQATT, CDR2 SNEGSKA, per germline (reference sequence). The CDR3 spans 11 residues. The ends were cut back, 5 bases at V and 5 bases at J, with 10 bases in the middle. CDR3 nucleotide sequence: TGCAGTGCTTCTCCTGGCCACGAGCAGTACTTC. Its translation: CSASPGHEQYF.

The V gene is TRBV27, the J gene TRBJ2-7; possibly TRBD1 for D (6 bases). CDR1 is MNHEY and CDR2 is SMNVEV in the germline V gene (reference sequence). The CDR3 extends over 13 amino acids. V lost 5 bases and J lost 8, with 16 bases in between. CDR3 in DNA: TGTGCCAGCAGTCTCAGGGGACCGAACAAGCAGTACTTC. Translation gives CASSLRGPNKQYF.

The table lists this clone with a count of one. The V gene is TRBV28, the J gene TRBJ1-5; D uncertain. This CDR3 is built from 16 residues. CDR1 is MDHEN, CDR2 SYDVKM, per germline. The V gene lost 2 bases and the J gene lost 7 bases, with 18 bases spanning the gap. The CDR3 sequence is CASSLLLFSRDQPQHF. The DNA of the CDR3 is TGTGCCAGCAGTTTACTTTTATTTTCCCGAGACCAGCCCCAGCATTTT.

This clone was seen more than once but under ten times. V is TRBV7-3 and J is TRBJ2-1; D possibly corresponds to TRBD2 (6 bases). This CDR3 comprises 15 residues. The V gene's germline CDR1 is SGHTA and CDR2 FQGTGA. V was trimmed by 0 bases and J by 8 bases, leaving 14 bases between them. The CDR3 DNA follows: TGTGCCAGCAGCTTAACGGGCGGGATGCGCGATGAGCAGTTCTTC. Residues: CASSLTGGMRDEQFF.

This chain links TRBV11-1 with TRBJ2-2, with TRBD1 matching over 10 bases. CDR3 size: 15 residues. Germline V lookup: CDR1 SGHAT, CDR2 FQDESV (reference sequence). J was trimmed by 7 bases and V by 4 bases; bases with no gene match: 6. The CDR3 DNA follows: TGTGCCAGCAGCTCGGGGGACAGGGGAGTCGGGGAGCTGTTTTTT. Translation: CASSSGDRGVGELFF. The variable domain in full, with the rest retrieved from reference TRBV11-1 and TRBJ2-2, is EAEVAQSPRYKITEKSQAVAFWCDPISGHATLYWYRQILGQGPELLVQFQDESVVDDSQLPKDRFSAERLKGVDSTLKIQPAELGDSAMYLCASSSGDRGVGELFFGEGSRLTVL.

The chain combines TRBV6-5 with TRBJ2-7; maybe TRBD1 (6 bases). Germline V CDR1 and CDR2: MNHEY, SVGAGI. CDR3 length: 14 amino acids. Trimming pared 4 bases from V and 4 bases from J, leaving 14 bases between. The CDR3 nucleotides are TGTGCCAGCAGTTCCTCCAGGGGAGATTACGAGCAGTACTTC. It is translated as CASSSSRGDYEQYF.